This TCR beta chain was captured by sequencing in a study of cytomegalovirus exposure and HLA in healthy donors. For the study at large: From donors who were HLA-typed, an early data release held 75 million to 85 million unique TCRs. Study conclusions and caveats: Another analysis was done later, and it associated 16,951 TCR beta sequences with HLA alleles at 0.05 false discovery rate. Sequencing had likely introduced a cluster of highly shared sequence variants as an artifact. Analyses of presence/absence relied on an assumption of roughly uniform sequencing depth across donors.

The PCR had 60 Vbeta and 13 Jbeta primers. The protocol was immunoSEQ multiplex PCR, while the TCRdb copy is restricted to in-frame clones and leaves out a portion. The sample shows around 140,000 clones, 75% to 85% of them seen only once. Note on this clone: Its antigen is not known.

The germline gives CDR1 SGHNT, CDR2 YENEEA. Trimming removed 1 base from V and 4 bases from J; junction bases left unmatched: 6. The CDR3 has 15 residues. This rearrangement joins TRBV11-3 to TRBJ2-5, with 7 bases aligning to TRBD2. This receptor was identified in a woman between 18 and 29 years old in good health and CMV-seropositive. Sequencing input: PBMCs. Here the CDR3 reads CASSLGRTGGETQYF. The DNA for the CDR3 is TGTGCCAGCAGCTTAGGCAGAACGGGAGGAGAGACCCAGTACTTC.